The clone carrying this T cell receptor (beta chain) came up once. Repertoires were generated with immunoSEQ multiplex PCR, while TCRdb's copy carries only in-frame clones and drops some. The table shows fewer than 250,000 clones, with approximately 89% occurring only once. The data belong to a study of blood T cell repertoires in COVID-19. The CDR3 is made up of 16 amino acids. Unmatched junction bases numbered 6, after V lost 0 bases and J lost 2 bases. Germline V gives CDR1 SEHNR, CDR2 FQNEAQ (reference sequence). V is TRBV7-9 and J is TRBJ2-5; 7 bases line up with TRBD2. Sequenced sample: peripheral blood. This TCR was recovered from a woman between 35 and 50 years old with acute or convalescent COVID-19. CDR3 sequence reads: CASSLAVLGLQETQYF. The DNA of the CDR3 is TGTGCCAGCAGCTTAGCGGTCCTGGGACTACAAGAGACCCAGTACTTC. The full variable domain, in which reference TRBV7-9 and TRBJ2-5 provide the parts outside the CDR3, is DTGVSQNPRHKITKRGQNVTFRCDPISEHNRLYWYRQTLGQGPEFLTYFQNEAQLEKSRLLSDRFSAERPKGSFSTLEIQRTEQGDSAMYLCASSLAVLGLQETQYFGPGTRLLVL.